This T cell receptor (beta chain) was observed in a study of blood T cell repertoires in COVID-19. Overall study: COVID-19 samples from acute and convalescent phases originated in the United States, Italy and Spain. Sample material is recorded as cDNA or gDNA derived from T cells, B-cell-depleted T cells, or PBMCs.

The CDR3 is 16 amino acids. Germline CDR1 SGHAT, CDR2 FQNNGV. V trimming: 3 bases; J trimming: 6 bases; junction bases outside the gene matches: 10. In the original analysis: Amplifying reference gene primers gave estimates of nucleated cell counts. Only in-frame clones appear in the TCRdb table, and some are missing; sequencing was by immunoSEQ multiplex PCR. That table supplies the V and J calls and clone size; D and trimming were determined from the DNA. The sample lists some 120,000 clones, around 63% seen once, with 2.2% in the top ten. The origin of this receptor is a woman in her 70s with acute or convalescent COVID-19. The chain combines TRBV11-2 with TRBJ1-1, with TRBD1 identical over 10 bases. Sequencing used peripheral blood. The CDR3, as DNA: TGTGCCAGCAGCTTGTTGACAGGGGGCCCCAGGGCTGAAGCTTTCTTT. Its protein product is CASSLLTGGPRAEAFF.